These 29 T cell receptor beta chains share one sample of origin, sequenced in a study of CXCR3-negative and CXCR3-positive naive CD8 T cells. General study points: Naive CXCR3-positive cells had TRB CDR3s more hydrophobic than those of CXCR3-negative naive cells.

Their cognate antigens are unknown. In preparing the TRB cDNA libraries, 5' RACE with UMI labels was used. TCRdb reprocessed the 5' RACE reads; each CDR3 protein has one entry and no DNA is given. In total, the table holds about 140,000 distinct CDR3 sequences. Sequencing was carried out using naive CXCR3+ CD8+ T cells from blood. Subset reported: CD45RO-CCR7+CD27+CD95- naive CD8+ T cells expressing CXCR3 (TNR3+). The receptors here all came from a human donor in good health. Some clones in this sample may be carry-over from other donors' samples.

The rearrangement links TRBV9 to TRBJ2-7; TCRdb picks TRBD1, but there is no DNA to check that call. This CDR3 spans 17 amino acids. Germline CDR1 reads SGDLS; CDR2 reads YYNGEE. The CDR3 protein is CASSEGSGWGVTYEQYF.

This CDR3 is CSVEATAGQYNEQFF. The chain employs TRBV29-1 and TRBJ2-1; the D gene TCRdb calls, TRBD1, cannot be checked with no DNA. The V gene's germline CDR1 is SQVTM and CDR2 ANQGSEA. CDR3 length equals 15 residues.

This chain uses TRBV5-1 with TRBJ1-2. This CDR3 has 15 amino acids. Germline lookup yields CDR1 SGHRS and CDR2 YFSETQ. The CDR3 protein is CASSLVGGPVYGYTF.

The chain couples TRBV28 to TRBJ1-6; TCRdb names TRBD1, which stays unverified in the absence of DNA. The CDR3 is made up of 14 amino acids. Germline V gene lookup returns CDR1 MDHEN and CDR2 SYDVKM. CDR3 sequence: CASTSTGGNSPLHF.

The chain uses TRBV28 and TRBJ2-3; TCRdb gives TRBD1 as the D gene, but with no DNA this cannot be confirmed. The CDR3 covers 15 residues. Germline CDR1 and CDR2: MDHEN and SYDVKM. The CDR3 here is CACEGRGLGTDTQYF. Together with reference TRBV28 and TRBJ2-3, the CDR3 gives the full variable domain: DVKVTQSSRYLVKRTGEKVFLECVQDMDHENMFWYRQDPGLGLRLIYFSYDVKMKEKGDIPEGYSVSREKKERFSLILESASTNQTSMYLCACEGRGLGTDTQYFGPGTRLTVL.

CDR3 region: CASSQDRTTNYGYTF. This rearrangement joins TRBV4-1 to TRBJ1-2. Germline CDR1 MGHRA, CDR2 YSYEKL. The CDR3 covers 15 residues.

V and J are TRBV3-1 and TRBJ2-2; TCRdb reports TRBD2, a call that lacks DNA to check it against. The CDR3 sequence is 14 residues long. Germline values: CDR1 LGHDT, CDR2 YNNKEL (reference sequence). The CDR3 spells CASSDEGNTGELFF.

This chain joins TRBV12-3 or TRBV12-4 and TRBJ1-1. CDR3 size: 13 residues. CDR3: CASTDPPYTEAFF.

The chain carries TRBV9 and TRBJ2-3; TCRdb proposes TRBD2, but this gene call is untestable without DNA. The CDR3 has 16 residues. Germline CDR1 is SGDLS and CDR2 is YYNGEE. This chain's CDR3 is CASSVAASGGTDTQYF.

The rearrangement uses TRBV27 and TRBJ1-1. This CDR3 contains 13 residues. The germline V gene has CDR1 MNHEY and CDR2 SMNVEV (reference sequence). CDR3 loop: CASSYQGRAEAFF.

CDR3 amino acids: CASRGGGNYEQYF. The chain has TRBV6-2 or TRBV6-3 and TRBJ2-7; TCRdb selects TRBD2, and the lack of DNA leaves this call unchecked. Germline CDR1 MNHEY, CDR2 SVGEGT. There are 13 residues in the CDR3.

The chain recombines TRBV29-1 with TRBJ2-2; the D call from TCRdb, TRBD2, cannot be confirmed without DNA. This CDR3 region has 11 residues. Germline lookup yields CDR1 SQVTM and CDR2 ANQGSEA. This chain's CDR3 is CSVAGGPELFF.

This sequence joins TRBV7-2 and TRBJ2-5; the D call from TCRdb, TRBD2, cannot be confirmed without DNA. The CDR3 covers 13 residues. Germline assignment: CDR1 SGHTA and CDR2 FQGNSA. CDR3 region: CASSLSSVETQYF. The whole variable domain, filled in from reference TRBV7-2 and TRBJ2-5, reads GAGVSQSPSNKVTEKGKDVELRCDPISGHTALYWYRQSLGQGLEFLIYFQGNSAPDKSGLPSDRFSAERTGGSVSTLTIQRTQQEDSAVYLCASSLSSVETQYFGPGTRLLVL.

The CDR3 sequence: CASSFTLVAEVPYEQYF. The chain links TRBV7-2 to TRBJ2-7. This CDR3 has 17 residues. Germline CDR1 and CDR2: SGHTA and FQGNSA.

The genes are TRBV4-1 and TRBJ1-4. Germline V gene lookup returns CDR1 MGHRA and CDR2 YSYEKL. CDR3 length: 14 amino acids. The CDR3 sequence is CASSQATTNEKLFF.

The chain recombines TRBV7-9 with TRBJ2-1. CDR3 length: 11 amino acids. Looked up from germline, CDR1 is SEHNR and CDR2 is FQNEAQ (reference sequence). CDR3 region: CASTSTNEQFF.

The chain links TRBV29-1 to TRBJ2-3; the D call from TCRdb, TRBD1, cannot be confirmed without DNA. This CDR3 has 14 amino acids. Germline V CDR1 and CDR2: SQVTM, ANQGSEA. The CDR3 sequence: CSVDGDPWADTQYF.

V usage is TRBV7-8 and J usage is TRBJ1-4. The CDR3 covers 12 residues. Germline loops: CDR1 SGHVS, CDR2 FQNEAQ. The CDR3 sequence is CASSLADGKLFF.

The rearrangement uses TRBV7-6 and TRBJ2-7; the TCRdb D gene call, TRBD2, has no DNA to confirm it. CDR1 is SGHVS and CDR2 is FNYEAQ in the germline V gene. CDR3 length: 15 residues. The CDR3 reads CASSLGDLPSYEQYF.

This rearrangement joins TRBV13 to TRBJ1-2. The V gene's germline CDR1 is PRHDT and CDR2 FYEKMQ (reference sequence). This CDR3 has 14 amino acids. The CDR3 loop reads CASSSDGAIYGYTF.

V is TRBV5-5 and J is TRBJ2-7. In germline, CDR1 is SGHKS, CDR2 YYEKEE (reference sequence). The length of the CDR3 is 13 residues. The CDR3 reads CASSSEWGYEQYF.

V gene TRBV29-1 combines with J gene TRBJ1-1. CDR3 size: 12 residues. Germline assignment: CDR1 SQVTM and CDR2 ANQGSEA. The CDR3: CSVIGKNTEAFF.

The J gene is TRBJ1-5, the V gene TRBV28. The germline V gene encodes CDR1 MDHEN and CDR2 SYDVKM. This CDR3 region has 11 residues. This CDR3 reads CASSLRGPQHF.

The chain has TRBV29-1 and TRBJ2-7. The germline gives CDR1 SQVTM, CDR2 ANQGSEA. The CDR3 spans 12 residues. This CDR3 is CSVVTDFYEQYF.

The chain employs TRBV27 and TRBJ1-2; TCRdb's D call, TRBD1, is unchecked because there is no DNA. There are 17 residues in the CDR3. CDR1 is MNHEY and CDR2 is SMNVEV in the germline V gene (reference sequence). CDR3 amino acids: CASSLHGQPQLGYGYTF.

The gene calls are TRBV11-3 and TRBJ1-1. CDR1 and CDR2 (germline): SGHNT, YENEEA. This CDR3 region has 15 residues. CDR3 protein: CASSLAGDLNTEAFF.

This CDR3 reads CASSSRDYYNEQYF. The chain carries TRBV7-8 and TRBJ2-1; TCRdb indicates TRBD2, and absent DNA this call remains unverified. CDR3 size: 14 residues. CDR1 is SGHVS, CDR2 FQNEAQ, per germline.

The V and J genes are TRBV19 and TRBJ2-2. The CDR3 contains 15 residues. Germline CDR1 LNHDA, CDR2 SQIVND (reference sequence). CDR3 protein: CASSITAFFTGELFF.

This chain connects TRBV5-5 to TRBJ2-7; the D call from TCRdb, TRBD1, cannot be confirmed without DNA. Germline loops: CDR1 SGHKS, CDR2 YYEKEE (reference sequence). This CDR3 spans 14 amino acids. The CDR3 is CASSLLGPTYEQYF.